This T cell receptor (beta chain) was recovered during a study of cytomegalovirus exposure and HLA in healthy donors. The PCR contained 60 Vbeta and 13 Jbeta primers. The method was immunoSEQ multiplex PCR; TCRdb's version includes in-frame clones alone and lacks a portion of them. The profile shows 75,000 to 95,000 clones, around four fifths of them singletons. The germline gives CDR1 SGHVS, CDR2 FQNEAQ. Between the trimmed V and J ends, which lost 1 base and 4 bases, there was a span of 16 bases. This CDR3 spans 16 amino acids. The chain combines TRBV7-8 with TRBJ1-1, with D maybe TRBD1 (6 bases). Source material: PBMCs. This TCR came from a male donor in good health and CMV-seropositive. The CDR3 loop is CASSLVGTRRGTEAFF. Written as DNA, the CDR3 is TGTGCCAGCAGCTTAGTAGGGACAAGGCGAGGCACTGAAGCTTTCTTT.